This T cell receptor (beta chain) stems from a study of T-cell memory formation after mild COVID-19 (dated by TCRdb to about 2021). With regard to the full study: TCR sequence clusters from the two donors were found to be largely donor specific. In a couple of donors, T-cell clones that expanded and contracted after mild COVID-19 were tracked by sequencing TCRalpha and TCRbeta repertoires over time. Two young, previously healthy adult volunteers made up the cohort, one male and one female. The full study reports these points: SARS-CoV-2 specificity of the second-wave clones peaking on day 37 was not confirmed. The detection of some responding clones in pre-infection memory suggests that pre-existing cross-reactive memory T cells joined the SARS-CoV-2 response. Contracting CD4+ clones appeared mostly in the CM and EM memory subsets, whereas CD8+ clones were enriched in EMRA. Clones that contracted from day 15 to 85 showed balanced CD4/CD8 phenotypes, whereas a second wave of clones that expanded from day 15 to 37 leaned towards CD4+. The study included only two mild cases, and larger cohorts that include severe cases with pre-infection samples were judged to be necessary.

As regards this clonotype: Its specific antigen is unknown. No much larger clone is present one base from it, and per-base qualities are unavailable.

Sequencing relied on an Illumina NovaSeq 6000. TCRalpha and TCRbeta cDNA libraries were built by 5'RACE with constant-segment primers, adding sample barcodes and unique molecular identifiers. Trizol reagent was used to extract RNA from every sample. Libraries were amplified in two PCR steps, with a second sample barcode and Illumina TruSeq adapters added in the second step. Sequencing of libraries was performed on an Illumina NovaSeq with 2 x 150 bp paired-end reads. The original pipeline was this. Demultiplexing of reads and collapsing into UMI-guided consensus sequences were performed with migec v1.2.7. With mixcr v2.1.11, UMI consensuses were aligned to TRA and TRB V and J templates and assembled into clonotypes. Expanded or contracted clonotypes were those called significant by both edgeR and NoisET, with noise models trained on biological replicates. For edgeR calls, a false discovery rate-adjusted p below 0.01 and a log2 fold-change threshold of 1 were applied. PCA with hierarchical clustering of max-normalized trajectories of the 1000 most abundant clonotypes was used as exploratory dynamics analysis. The CD4 or CD8 phenotype of responding clones was assigned using the separately sequenced CD4+ and CD8+ repertoires. TCRdb's own reprocessing of the public reads used fastp at Q25 and MiXCR and kept productive beta chains. Each entry merges the rows of one CDR3 protein and shows their most common DNA and genes. The V and J calls and clone size are TCRdb's, not the authors'. The sample includes approximately 200,000 distinct CDR3 sequences, with under 20% observed a single time. The ten biggest clones cover roughly 1.9% of the sample.

Ficoll-Paque density gradient centrifugation was the method used to isolate PBMCs. A distance of 17 bases separates the germline ends of V and J, which lose 6 bases and 6 bases respectively. CDR3 length: 14 amino acids, cysteine to phenylalanine. CDR3 DNA only is kept here, 42 bases in frame from base 1. The germline V gene sets CDR1 to KGHDR and CDR2 to SFDVKD. Recombination joined TRBV24-1 with TRBJ2-7; the D gene cannot be resolved beyond TRBD1 or TRBD2, each matching 5 bases. The sequence came from an adult woman who had mild COVID-19 (a few samples of this study predate the infection). The sample titles of this study are shuffled in the database, so cell type and time point are left out; the donor was told from shared clones. The sample taken for sequencing was PBMCs or a T cell subset sorted from them (not recorded which). CDR3 loop: CATSFSGTPAEQYF. The DNA is as follows: TGTGCCACCAGTTTCTCCGGGACCCCCGCCGAGCAGTACTTC.